These T cell receptor beta chains were read from a single sample in a study of T cell repertoires in cytomegalovirus infection. Their antigens are not known. TCRdb re-derived calls from the reads in MiXCR, one entry per CDR3 protein. The profile covers fewer than 1,000,000 distinct CDR3 sequences, with roughly 30% appearing a single time and about 14% taken by the ten largest. The specimen comprised cultured CD8+ T cells from PBMCs, sampled from culture after CMV antigen stimulation. The receptors derive from a human donor in good health (CMV status not recorded). Some clones in this sample may be carry-over from other donors' samples. Each CDR3 is given without its conserved first and last residue. Fields, in order: J gene, CDR3 length, V gene, CDR3 protein.

j_gene: TRBJ2-2
len: 13
v_gene: TRBV7-9
CDR3aa: ASSLSPGVTGELF

j_gene: TRBJ1-5
len: 20
v_gene: TRBV27
CDR3aa: ASRSKLENDENKDGRNQPQH

j_gene: TRBJ1-2
len: 11
v_gene: TRBV7-2
CDR3aa: ASSLGDKYGYT

j_gene: TRBJ2-3
len: 12
v_gene: TRBV27
CDR3aa: ASSDRGGTDTQY

j_gene: TRBJ2-2
len: 13
v_gene: TRBV3-1
CDR3aa: ASSGEGGASGELF

j_gene: TRBJ1-2
len: 12
v_gene: TRBV12-3/TRBV12-4
CDR3aa: ASSPRRANYGYT

j_gene: TRBJ2-5
len: 13
v_gene: TRBV7-8
CDR3aa: ASSFVLSPKGTQY

j_gene: TRBJ2-7
len: 14
v_gene: TRBV13
CDR3aa: ASSLLQGALAYEQY

j_gene: TRBJ1-1
len: 14
v_gene: TRBV6-5
CDR3aa: ASSGDRGRVGEGTF

j_gene: TRBJ1-1
len: 15
v_gene: TRBV6-1
CDR3aa: ASSERMTGDPYTEAF

j_gene: TRBJ2-2
len: 12
v_gene: TRBV6-5
CDR3aa: ASRDSLNTGELF

j_gene: TRBJ1-1
len: 8
v_gene: TRBV19
CDR3aa: ASAGVEAF

j_gene: TRBJ1-1
len: 14
v_gene: TRBV5-6
CDR3aa: ASSIDRGRLTTEAF

j_gene: TRBJ1-3
len: 11
v_gene: TRBV28
CDR3aa: ASSSDSPNTIY

j_gene: TRBJ1-1
len: 13
v_gene: TRBV9
CDR3aa: ASSVGQSMNTEAF

j_gene: TRBJ1-1
len: 12
v_gene: TRBV6-1
CDR3aa: ASRGDVWNTEAF

j_gene: TRBJ2-1
len: 17
v_gene: TRBV19
CDR3aa: VSSILGLAGGVPYNEQF

j_gene: TRBJ1-1
len: 12
v_gene: TRBV27
CDR3aa: ASSLVQGATEAF

j_gene: TRBJ1-1
len: 14
v_gene: TRBV19
CDR3aa: ASSTSGTGRYTEAF

j_gene: TRBJ2-1
len: 13
v_gene: TRBV7-9
CDR3aa: ASSRDRYSYNEQF

j_gene: TRBJ2-3
len: 14
v_gene: TRBV27
CDR3aa: ASSPILAGPTDTQY

j_gene: TRBJ1-1
len: 14
v_gene: TRBV12-3/TRBV12-4
CDR3aa: ASRHYQGTDDPEAF

j_gene: TRBJ2-1
len: 17
v_gene: TRBV23-1
CDR3aa: ASSQSRQGALPDYNEQF

j_gene: TRBJ2-6
len: 11
v_gene: TRBV27
CDR3aa: ASLNSGANVLT

j_gene: TRBJ1-5
len: 15
v_gene: TRBV7-8
CDR3aa: ASSLEVPTVSNRPQH

j_gene: TRBJ1-6
len: 13
v_gene: TRBV28
CDR3aa: ASSPGQGLYSPLH

j_gene: TRBJ2-1
len: 11
v_gene: TRBV9
CDR3aa: ASSEGGEGEQF

j_gene: TRBJ1-2
len: 14
v_gene: TRBV5-1
CDR3aa: ASSLQGAKKSDGYT

j_gene: TRBJ1-1
len: 13
v_gene: TRBV7-6
CDR3aa: ASSSGWDGDTEAF